The clone carrying this T cell receptor (beta chain) showed up just a few times. The target antigen is unknown. CDR3 length: 14 amino acids. The germline CDR1 and CDR2 sequences are MNHEY and SMNVEV (reference sequence). V dropped 10 bases and J dropped 5; count of bases not matched to a gene: 11. The data derive from a study of identical twins. Regarding the study as a whole: Conclusions were based on cross-sectional statistical analysis, without following the same donors. Beta out-of-frame twin sharing showed a weaker excess.

Each cDNA held unique molecular identifiers, and template switching gave it a universal primer site. TCRdb re-called the 5' RACE reads through MiXCR, storing one row per CDR3 protein. This table holds approximately 300,000 distinct CDR3 sequences, roughly 10% found once. These same data were also listed under a study on yellow fever vaccine responses in identical twins.

Input material: CD8+ T cells sorted from blood. This chain uses TRBV27 with TRBJ2-7; 10 nucleotides match TRBD1. The sequence came from a young woman in good health. The CDR3 bases are TGTGCCATCGGACCCGGGACAGGGGTCCACGAGCAGTACTTC. Protein sequence: CAIGPGTGVHEQYF.